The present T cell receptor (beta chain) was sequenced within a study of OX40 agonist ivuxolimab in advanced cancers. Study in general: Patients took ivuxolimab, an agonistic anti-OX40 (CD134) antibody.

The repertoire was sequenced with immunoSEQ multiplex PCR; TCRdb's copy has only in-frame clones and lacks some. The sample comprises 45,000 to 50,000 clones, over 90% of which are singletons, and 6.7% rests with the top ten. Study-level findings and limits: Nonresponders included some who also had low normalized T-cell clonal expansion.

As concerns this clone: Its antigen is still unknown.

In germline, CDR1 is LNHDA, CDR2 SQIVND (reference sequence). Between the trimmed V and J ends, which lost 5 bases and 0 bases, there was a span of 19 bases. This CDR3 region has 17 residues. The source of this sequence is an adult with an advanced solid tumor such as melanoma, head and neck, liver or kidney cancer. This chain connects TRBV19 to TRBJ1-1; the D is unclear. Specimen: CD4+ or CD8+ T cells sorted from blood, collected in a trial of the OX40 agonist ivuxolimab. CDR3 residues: CASSPARTRGMNTEAFF. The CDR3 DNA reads TGTGCCAGTAGTCCTGCCAGGACCCGAGGGATGAACACTGAAGCTTTCTTT.